This entry lists 22 T cell receptor beta chains sequenced from one sample in a study of a mutant IDH1 vaccine in newly diagnosed glioma. The table came from immunoSEQ multiplex PCR; TCRdb's copy has only in-frame clones and leaves some out. In the table there are around 17,000 clones, about 95% of which are singletons. Time point given: baseline, week 1 (first vaccination visit). Indicated treatment: pre-vaccination baseline after standard-of-care therapy. The sequencing used peripheral blood mononuclear cells (PBMCs), collected from a glioma patient treated with radiotherapy, temozolomide or both. The receptors come from a woman aged 18-29 years with glioma. Some clones in this sample may be carry-over from other donors' samples.

The J gene is TRBJ1-2, the V gene TRBV30, with 8 bases that match TRBD1. CDR3 length: 14 amino acids. CDR1 GTSNPN and CDR2 SVGIG come from the germline V gene (reference sequence). Unmatched junction bases numbered 5, after V lost 5 bases and J lost 0 bases. DNA of the CDR3: TGTGCCTGGGGAGGACAGGGCTCTAACTATGGCTACACCTTC. This codes for CAWGGQGSNYGYTF. Supplemented by reference TRBV30 and TRBJ1-2, the full variable domain reads SQTIHQWPATLVQPVGSPLSLECTVEGTSNPNLYWYRQAAGRGLQLLFYSVGIGQISSEVPQNLSASRPQDRQFILSSKKLLLSDSGFYLCAWGGQGSNYGYTFGSGTRLTVV.

The chain is built from TRBV14 and TRBJ1-6; unclear D gene. CDR3 size: 17 residues. CDR1 and CDR2 (germline): SGHDN, FVKESK. Trimming removed 1 base from V and 5 bases from J, with 15 bases in between. The chain's CDR3 is CASSQGARAKDNSPLHF. DNA of the CDR3: TGTGCCAGCAGCCAAGGAGCACGGGCGAAGGATAATTCACCCCTCCACTTT.

This chain joins TRBV7-2 and TRBJ1-1; the D gene is possibly TRBD1 (6 bases). Germline values: CDR1 SGHTA, CDR2 FQGNSA. V was clipped by 0 bases and J by 10 bases, with 12 bases between them. There are 13 residues in the CDR3. CDR3 sequence reads: CASSLARGAGAFF. CDR3 nucleotide sequence: TGTGCCAGCAGCTTAGCTCGGGGGGCTGGAGCTTTCTTT.

DNA of the CDR3: TGTGCCAGTGGTTTTCCGGGACAGGGCATGAATCAGCCCCAGCATTTT. This codes for CASGFPGQGMNQPQHF. V is TRBV19 and J is TRBJ1-5, with 9 bases fitting TRBD1. CDR3 size: 16 residues. The trim removed 8 bases at V and 4 bases at J, leaving 12 bases unmatched. Looked up from germline, CDR1 is LNHDA and CDR2 is SQIVND (reference sequence).

The chain employs TRBV18 and TRBJ2-5; 12 bases line up with TRBD1. This CDR3 has 17 residues. Germline CDR1 and CDR2: KGHSH and LQKENI. Trimming removed 0 bases from V and 4 bases from J; junction bases left unmatched: 6. CDR3 residues: CASSPPTGTGGGETQYF. CDR3 coding DNA: TGTGCCAGCTCACCACCAACCGGGACAGGGGGCGGAGAGACCCAGTACTTC.

The rearrangement joins TRBV6-5 to TRBJ1-2; D is unclear. The V gene lost 5 bases and the J gene lost 0 bases, with 4 bases spanning the gap. From germline, CDR1 is MNHEY and CDR2 SVGAGI. The CDR3 has 12 amino acids. The CDR3 coding sequence is TGTGCCAGCAGTGGGACTAACTATGGCTACACCTTC. Translated, it gives CASSGTNYGYTF.

The rearrangement links TRBV6-4 to TRBJ2-3; D gene unclear. CDR3 length: 16 amino acids. Germline assignment: CDR1 MRHNA and CDR2 SNTAGT. The V end was cut by 0 bases, the J end by 3 bases, with 13 bases between. In DNA, the CDR3 is TGTGCCAGCAGTGACTCGAATTCAGGCGGAACAGATACGCAGTATTTT. It translates to CASSDSNSGGTDTQYF.

V gene TRBV30 combines with J gene TRBJ2-7, with 10 bases identical to TRBD1. The CDR3 sequence is 15 residues long. Germline values: CDR1 GTSNPN, CDR2 SVGIG (reference sequence). V lost 4 bases and J lost 0; bases outside the gene matches: 6. CDR3 sequence (DNA): TGTGCCTGGACCAGACAGGGGGCGACCTCCTACGAGCAGTACTTC. Its protein is CAWTRQGATSYEQYF. The full variable domain, completed using reference TRBV30 and TRBJ2-7, is SQTIHQWPATLVQPVGSPLSLECTVEGTSNPNLYWYRQAAGRGLQLLFYSVGIGQISSEVPQNLSASRPQDRQFILSSKKLLLSDSGFYLCAWTRQGATSYEQYFGPGTRLTVT.

The V and J genes are TRBV28 and TRBJ2-1; a weak D match, TRBD2 (6 bases). Germline CDR1 reads MDHEN; CDR2 reads SYDVKM. Trimming removed 6 bases from V and 4 bases from J, with 16 bases in between. This CDR3 spans 15 amino acids. The CDR3 spells CASRGGGAKYNEQFF. CDR3 DNA: TGTGCCAGCAGGGGTGGCGGGGCGAAATACAATGAGCAGTTCTTC.

The chain carries TRBV7-8 and TRBJ2-7, with 7 positions matching TRBD1. The CDR3 extends over 15 amino acids. CDR1 and CDR2 from the germline V gene are SGHVS and FQNEAQ. The ends lost 4 bases at V and 6 bases at J; junction bases unmatched: 12. The CDR3 DNA is TGTGCCAGCAGCTCAACACAGGGGCCTTCTAGCGAGCAGTACTTC. Protein: CASSSTQGPSSEQYF.

The chain is built from TRBV7-2 and TRBJ2-7, with D perhaps TRBD2 (5 bases). Germline V gene lookup returns CDR1 SGHTA and CDR2 FQGNSA. V was shortened by 5 bases and J by 6 bases, with 14 bases between the two germline ends. The CDR3 contains 13 residues. CDR3 DNA sequence: TGTGCCAGCAGCCCCCTCGCGGGTGCCGAGCAGTACTTC. Amino acid sequence: CASSPLAGAEQYF.

The V gene is TRBV6-5, the J gene TRBJ2-1; 9 bases fit TRBD2. Germline trimming cut 5 bases from V and 14 bases from J; bases unmatched to any gene: 4. CDR3 length: 11 residues. The germline CDR1 and CDR2 sequences are MNHEY and SVGAGI. CDR3 loop: CASSEREVEFF. The CDR3 nucleotides are TGTGCCAGCAGTGAGCGGGAGGTGGAGTTCTTC.

This chain connects TRBV10-3 to TRBJ1-1, with 9 bases that match TRBD1. Germline assignment: CDR1 ENHRY and CDR2 SYGVKD. With V trimmed by 7 bases and J by 1 base, 4 bases remained unmatched. This CDR3 has 14 amino acids. CDR3 DNA sequence: TGTGCCATCAACCAACAGGGGGCGAACACTGAAGCTTTCTTT. It specifies CAINQQGANTEAFF.

The chain couples TRBV7-2 to TRBJ2-7; D ambiguous. Trimming pared 1 base from V and 3 bases from J, leaving 13 bases between. Germline values: CDR1 SGHTA, CDR2 FQGNSA. The CDR3 sequence is 15 residues long. The CDR3 reads CASSLGGTPGYEQYF. The CDR3 nucleotides read TGTGCCAGCAGCTTAGGCGGAACTCCGGGCTACGAGCAGTACTTC.

In nucleotides, the CDR3 is TGTGCCACCAGCAGTCTAGCGGACTACGAGCAGTACTTC. This encodes CATSSLADYEQYF. The chain has TRBV15 and TRBJ2-7; 7 bases are a match to TRBD2. This CDR3 contains 13 residues. In germline, CDR1 is LNHNV, CDR2 YYDKDF (reference sequence). V shed 3 bases, J shed 3 bases, and the junction held 2 bases outside the gene matches.

This rearrangement joins TRBV5-4 to TRBJ1-5; tentatively, D is TRBD1 (5 bases). Trimming stripped 0 bases from V and 0 bases from J, with 10 bases between. Germline CDR1 and CDR2: SGHNT and YYREEE (reference sequence). The CDR3 loop spans 16 amino acids. DNA for the CDR3: TGTGCCAGCAGCTTGGACTGGGGCTCTAGCAATCAGCCCCAGCATTTT. It yields the protein CASSLDWGSSNQPQHF.

V is TRBV9 and J is TRBJ2-5, with a possible D match to TRBD2 (6 bases). The CDR3 contains 14 residues. V lost 2 bases and J 4 bases, leaving 12 bases between the germline ends. Germline V CDR1 and CDR2: SGDLS, YYNGEE. The CDR3, as DNA: TGTGCCAGCAGCGTTTCCGGGAGCGGAGAGACCCAGTACTTC. This translates into CASSVSGSGETQYF.

The CDR3 spells CASSYDRGYTF. DNA for the CDR3: TGTGCCAGCAGTTACGACAGGGGCTACACCTTC. V is TRBV6-1 and J is TRBJ1-2, with D perhaps matching TRBD1 (6 bases). The CDR3 covers 11 residues. V dropped 5 bases and J dropped 8 bases, with 9 bases sitting between them. The germline V gene encodes CDR1 MNHNS and CDR2 SASEGT.

Worth noting for this clone: The junction departs from the called germline gene at one end, perhaps through a read error. This chain uses TRBV29-1 with TRBJ2-3, with D possibly TRBD1 on 6 matching bases. The CDR3 extends over 12 amino acids. The V gene's germline CDR1 is SQVTM and CDR2 ANQGSEA. CDR3: CSVGQLTGTQYF. The CDR3 coding sequence is TGCAGCGTTGGGCAGCTGACAGGTACGCAGTATTTT.

This chain uses TRBV19 with TRBJ1-1, with 8 bases identical to TRBD1. The CDR3 is 14 amino acids. Trimming at V came to 6 bases and at J to 3 bases, leaving 6 bases not matched to a gene. Germline V gene lookup returns CDR1 LNHDA and CDR2 SQIVND (reference sequence). The CDR3 region is CASRSGQGYTEAFF. CDR3 nucleotide sequence: TGTGCCAGTAGATCCGGACAGGGTTACACTGAAGCTTTCTTT.

The chain recombines TRBV30 with TRBJ2-3; 8 positions match TRBD1. After removal of 4 bases from V and 0 bases from J, the junction contained 18 bases not matched to a gene. CDR1 and CDR2 from the germline V gene are GTSNPN and SVGIG (reference sequence). The CDR3 consists of 19 residues. The CDR3 nucleotides read TGTGCCTGGACCGACTGGCCTCATCAAGACAGGGGCAGCACAGATACGCAGTATTTT. Translating it yields CAWTDWPHQDRGSTDTQYF.

The CDR3, as DNA: TGCGCCAGCAGCGCCGGTGGGGGACGGAGGACCTACGAGCAGTACTTC. The encoded protein is CASSAGGGRRTYEQYF. V is TRBV5-1 and J is TRBJ2-7; D could derive from TRBD1 or TRBD2 (5 bases each). The CDR3 runs 16 residues. V was trimmed by 4 bases and J by 2 bases, leaving 19 bases between them. Germline V CDR1 and CDR2: SGHRS, YFSETQ.